The 5 T cell receptor beta chains given below trace back to one sample, sequenced in a study of human T cells and chemical hapten exposure. Time point reported: patch test 1, 2 weeks after DPC sensitization. The treatment here: therapeutic diphenylcyclopropenone sensitization with weekly scalp DPC. TCRdb reprocessed the RACE reads via MiXCR and lists one record per CDR3 protein. Counted here are some 380,000 distinct CDR3 sequences, approximately 5.1% occurring once; the ten biggest clones make up 2% to 2.5%. Sequenced here: whole blood, sampled in connection with sensitization to the hapten diphenylcyclopropenone (DPC). These receptors all stem from a woman in her forties or fifties with alopecia areata. Some clones in this sample may be carry-over from other donors' samples.

This clonotype was counted between two and nine times. V and J are TRBV15 and TRBJ2-7; D gene unclear. CDR1 LNHNV and CDR2 YYDKDF come from the germline V gene (reference sequence). This CDR3 region has 13 residues. V lost 1 base and J lost 0, with 4 bases in between. The CDR3 sequence: CATSRGSSYEQYF. Written as DNA, the CDR3 is TGTGCCACCAGCAGAGGAAGCTCCTACGAGCAGTACTTC.

This clonotype was observed many times. The genes are TRBV18 and TRBJ1-2; TRBD1 aligns across 7 bases. Germline V gene sequence: CDR1 KGHSH, CDR2 LQKENI. V lost 5 bases to trimming and J lost 0 bases; unmatched junction nucleotides: 15. The CDR3 totals 18 residues. Written as DNA, the CDR3 is TGTGCCAGCTCATCGGAACCGGGACAGCGGGGGCCTAACTATGGCTACACCTTC. It yields the protein CASSSEPGQRGPNYGYTF.

J is TRBJ1-6 and V is TRBV5-5, with D unresolved. Deletions cut 1 base from V and 9 bases from J, with 8 bases between. Germline CDR1 and CDR2: SGHKS and YYEKEE (reference sequence). CDR3 length: 13 residues. CDR3 bases: TGTGCCAGCAGCTTGACTTACACTTCACCCCTCCACTTT. Protein: CASSLTYTSPLHF.

This clonotype was detected ten times or more. This rearrangement joins TRBV5-1 to TRBJ2-7; D not certain. The germline V and J ends were trimmed by 0 bases and 3 bases, with 13 bases remaining between them. Germline CDR1 SGHRS, CDR2 YFSETQ. The CDR3 length is 15 residues. The DNA for the CDR3 is TGCGCCAGCAGCTTGGGCCCCGTAGCCAACTACGAGCAGTACTTC. It translates to CASSLGPVANYEQYF.

This clonotype came up many times. DNA for the CDR3: TGTGCCAGCAGTTTCCCCGGGACTGGGTACAATGAGCAGTTCTTC. Amino acid sequence: CASSFPGTGYNEQFF. The genes are TRBV12-3 or TRBV12-4 and TRBJ2-1, with D possibly TRBD2 on 6 matching bases. The CDR3 has 15 residues. Trimming left V 3 bases short and J 4 bases short, with 13 bases between.